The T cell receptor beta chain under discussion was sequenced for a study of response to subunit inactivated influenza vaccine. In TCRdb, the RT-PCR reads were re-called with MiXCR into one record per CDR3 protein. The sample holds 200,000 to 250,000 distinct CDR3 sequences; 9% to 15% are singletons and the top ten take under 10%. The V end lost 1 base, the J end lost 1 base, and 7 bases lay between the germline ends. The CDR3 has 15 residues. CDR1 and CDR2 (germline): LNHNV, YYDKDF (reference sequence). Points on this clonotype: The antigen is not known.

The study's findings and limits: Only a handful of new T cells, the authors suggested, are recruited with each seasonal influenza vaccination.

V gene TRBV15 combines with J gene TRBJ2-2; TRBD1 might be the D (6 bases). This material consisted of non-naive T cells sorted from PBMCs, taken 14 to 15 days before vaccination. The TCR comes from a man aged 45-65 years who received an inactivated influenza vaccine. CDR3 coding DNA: TGTGCCACCAGCAGAGCGGACAGGAACACCGGGGAGCTGTTTTTT. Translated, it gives CATSRADRNTGELFF.